These 5 T cell receptor beta chains originate from one sample sequenced in a study of cytomegalovirus exposure and HLA in healthy donors. A multiplex PCR was run with 60 Vbeta primers and 13 Jbeta primers. Clones were read by immunoSEQ multiplex PCR, and TCRdb kept only the in-frame ones, dropping some. Altogether 85,000 to 120,000 clones are present, more than 75% being singletons, with the ten largest covering under 8%. The specimen was PBMCs. These receptors all come from a woman in her fifties or sixties in good health and CMV-seropositive.

The CDR3 loop is CAIRVTSGGLITGELFF. CDR3 sequence (DNA): TGTGCCATCAGGGTGACTAGCGGGGGTCTTATCACCGGGGAGCTGTTTTTT. This chain connects TRBV10-3 to TRBJ2-2, with TRBD2 matching over 12 bases. Germline CDR1 ENHRY, CDR2 SYGVKD. J gave up 4 bases and V 6 bases, and 9 bases lay outside the gene matches. The CDR3 runs 17 residues.

This sequence joins TRBV9 and TRBJ2-3, with 8 bases that match TRBD1. The germline CDR1 and CDR2 sequences are SGDLS and YYNGEE. The CDR3 spans 14 residues. Losses at the gene ends were 4 bases for V and 3 bases for J; bases not matched to a gene: 4. The CDR3 is CASSSRTGTDTQYF. The DNA for the CDR3 is TGTGCCAGCAGCTCACGGACAGGGACAGATACGCAGTATTTT. Together with reference TRBV9 and TRBJ2-3, the CDR3 gives the full variable domain: DSGVTQTPKHLITATGQRVTLRCSPRSGDLSVYWYQQSLDQGLQFLIQYYNGEERAKGNILERFSAQQFPDLHSELNLSSLELGDSALYFCASSSRTGTDTQYFGPGTRLTVL.

With regard to this clone: Because the CDR3 is missing its conserved closing phenylalanine or tryptophan, this is likely a read error. It is unclear where the CDR3 begins or ends on the DNA, so no DNA is shown, and the CDR3 is as TCRdb lists it. This chain uses TRBV19 with TRBJ1-1. Termini included, the CDR3 measures 10 amino acids. Germline CDR1 LNHDA, CDR2 SQIVND (reference sequence). The CDR3 is CASRPKPVVC.

The chain carries TRBV7-9 and TRBJ1-2, with D unresolved. This CDR3 contains 13 residues. V lost 0 bases and J 8 bases, leaving 10 bases between the germline ends. The germline V gene encodes CDR1 SEHNR and CDR2 FQNEAQ (reference sequence). DNA of the CDR3: TGTGCCAGCAGCTTAGCTCAGACACGAGGCTACACCTTC. Protein product: CASSLAQTRGYTF. Looking up the rest from reference TRBV7-9 and TRBJ1-2 gives the full variable domain: DTGVSQNPRHKITKRGQNVTFRCDPISEHNRLYWYRQTLGQGPEFLTYFQNEAQLEKSRLLSDRFSAERPKGSFSTLEIQRTEQGDSAMYLCASSLAQTRGYTFGSGTRLTVV.

The genes are TRBV11-1 and TRBJ2-1; 10 bases align to TRBD1. This CDR3 region has 15 residues. The V gene's germline CDR1 is SGHAT and CDR2 FQDESV (reference sequence). The junction had 6 bases not matched to a gene; V was cut back by 2 bases and J by 8 bases. The CDR3 loop is CASSLRQGARYEQFF. As DNA, the CDR3 is TGTGCCAGCAGCTTACGACAGGGGGCCAGGTATGAGCAGTTCTTC.